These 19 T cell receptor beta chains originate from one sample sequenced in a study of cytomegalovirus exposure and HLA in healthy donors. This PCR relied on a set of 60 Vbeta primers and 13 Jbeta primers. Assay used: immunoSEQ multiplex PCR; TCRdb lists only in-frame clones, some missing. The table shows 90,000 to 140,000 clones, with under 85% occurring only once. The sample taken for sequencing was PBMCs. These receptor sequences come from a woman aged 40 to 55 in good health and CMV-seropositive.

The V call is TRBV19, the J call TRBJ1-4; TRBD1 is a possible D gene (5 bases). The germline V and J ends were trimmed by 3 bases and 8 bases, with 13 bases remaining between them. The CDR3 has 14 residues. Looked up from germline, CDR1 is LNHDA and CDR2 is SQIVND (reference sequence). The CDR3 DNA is TGTGCCAGTAGTATCGGGGGGTTCGGGGAAAAACTGTTTTTT. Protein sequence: CASSIGGFGEKLFF.

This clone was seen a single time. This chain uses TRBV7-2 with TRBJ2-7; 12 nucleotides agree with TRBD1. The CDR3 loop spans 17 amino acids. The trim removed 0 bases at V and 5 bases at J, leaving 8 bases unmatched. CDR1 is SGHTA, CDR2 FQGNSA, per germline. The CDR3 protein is CASSLAYGTGGRDEQYF. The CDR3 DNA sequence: TGTGCCAGCAGCTTAGCGTATGGGACAGGGGGCAGGGACGAGCAGTACTTC.

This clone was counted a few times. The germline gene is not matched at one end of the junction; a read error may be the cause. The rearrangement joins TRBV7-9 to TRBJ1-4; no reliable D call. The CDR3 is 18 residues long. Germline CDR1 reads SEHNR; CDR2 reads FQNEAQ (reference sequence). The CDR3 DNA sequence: TGTTCCAGCAGCTTAGTCCCCTTGTTGGGCACTAGTAATGAAAAACTGTTTTTT. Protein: CSSSLVPLLGTSNEKLFF.

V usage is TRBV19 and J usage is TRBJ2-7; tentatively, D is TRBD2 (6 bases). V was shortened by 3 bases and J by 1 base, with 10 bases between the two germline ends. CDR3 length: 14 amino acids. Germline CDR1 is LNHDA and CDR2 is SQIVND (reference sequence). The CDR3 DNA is TGTGCCAGTAGTATTCCAGGAGGGTCCTACGAGCAGTACTTC. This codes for CASSIPGGSYEQYF. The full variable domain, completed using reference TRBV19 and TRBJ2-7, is DGGITQSPKYLFRKEGQNVTLSCEQNLNHDAMYWYRQDPGQGLRLIYYSQIVNDFQKGDIAEGYSVSREKKESFPLTVTSAQKNPTAFYLCASSIPGGSYEQYFGPGTRLTVT.

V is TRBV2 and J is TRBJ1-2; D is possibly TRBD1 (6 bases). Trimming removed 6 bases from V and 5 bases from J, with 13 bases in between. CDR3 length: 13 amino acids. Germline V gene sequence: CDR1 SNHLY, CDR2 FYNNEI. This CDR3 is CASSARGGYGYTF. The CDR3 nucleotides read TGTGCCAGCAGCGCAAGGGGGGGGTATGGCTACACCTTC.

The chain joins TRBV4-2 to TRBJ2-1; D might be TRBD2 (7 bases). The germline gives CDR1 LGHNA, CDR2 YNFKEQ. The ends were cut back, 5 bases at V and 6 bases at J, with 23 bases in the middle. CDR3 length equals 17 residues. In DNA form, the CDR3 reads TGTGCCAGCAGCTCCCTTCCCCGGGGGGCCGTGGGCAATGAGCAGTTCTTC. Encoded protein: CASSSLPRGAVGNEQFF.

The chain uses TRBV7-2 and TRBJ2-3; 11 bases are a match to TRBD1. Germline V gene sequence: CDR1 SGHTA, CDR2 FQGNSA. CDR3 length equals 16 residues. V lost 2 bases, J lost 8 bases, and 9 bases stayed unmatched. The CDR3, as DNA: TGTGCCAGCAGCTTACGGGACAGGGGGGCATTAGGTACGCAGTATTTT. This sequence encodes CASSLRDRGALGTQYF.

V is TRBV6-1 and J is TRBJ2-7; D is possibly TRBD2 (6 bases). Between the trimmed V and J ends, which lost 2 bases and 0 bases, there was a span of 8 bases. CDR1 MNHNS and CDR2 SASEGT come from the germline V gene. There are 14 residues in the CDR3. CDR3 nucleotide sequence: TGTGCCAGCAGTGAAACCGGGGGCTCCTACGAGCAGTACTTC. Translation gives CASSETGGSYEQYF.

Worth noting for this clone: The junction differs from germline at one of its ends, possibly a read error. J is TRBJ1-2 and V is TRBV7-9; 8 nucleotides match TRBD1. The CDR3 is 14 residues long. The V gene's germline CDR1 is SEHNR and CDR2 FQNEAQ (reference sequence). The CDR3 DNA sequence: TGTTCCAGCAGCTACAGTCAGGGGGCTACTGGCTACACCTTC. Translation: CSSSYSQGATGYTF.

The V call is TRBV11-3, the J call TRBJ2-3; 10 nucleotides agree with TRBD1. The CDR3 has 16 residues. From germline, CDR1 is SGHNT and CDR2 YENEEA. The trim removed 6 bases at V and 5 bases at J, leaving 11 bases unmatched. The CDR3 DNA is TGTGCCAGCAGTTTTACGGGACAGGGGCATGAAGATACGCAGTATTTT. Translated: CASSFTGQGHEDTQYF.

CDR3 in amino acids: CASNTGLAGGYSSSNEQFF. The CDR3 bases are TGTGCCAGCAACACGGGACTAGCGGGAGGATACTCCTCAAGCAATGAGCAGTTCTTC. The chain is built from TRBV28 and TRBJ2-1; 15 nucleotides agree with TRBD2. Germline loops: CDR1 MDHEN, CDR2 SYDVKM. The CDR3 sequence is 19 residues long. J gave up 6 bases and V 7 bases, and 16 bases lay outside the gene matches.

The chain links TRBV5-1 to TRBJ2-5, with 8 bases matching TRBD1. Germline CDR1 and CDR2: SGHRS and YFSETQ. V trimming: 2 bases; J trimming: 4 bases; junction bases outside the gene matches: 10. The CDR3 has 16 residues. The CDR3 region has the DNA TGCGCCAGCAGCTTAAGGACAGGGCTCCTCGTAGAGACCCAGTACTTC. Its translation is CASSLRTGLLVETQYF.

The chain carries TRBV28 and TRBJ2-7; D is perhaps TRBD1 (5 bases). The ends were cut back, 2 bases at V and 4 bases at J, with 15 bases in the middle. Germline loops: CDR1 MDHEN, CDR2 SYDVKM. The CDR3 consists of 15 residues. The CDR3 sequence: CASSLPQGLRYEQYF. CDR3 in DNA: TGTGCCAGCAGTTTACCCCAGGGCTTAAGGTACGAGCAGTACTTC.

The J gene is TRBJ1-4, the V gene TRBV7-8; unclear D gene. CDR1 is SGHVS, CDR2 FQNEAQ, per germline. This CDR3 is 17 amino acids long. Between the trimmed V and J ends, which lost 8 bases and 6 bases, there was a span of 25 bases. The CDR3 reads CASSTHLIGLGDEKLFF. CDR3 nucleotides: TGTGCCAGCTCGACACACCTAATCGGCCTCGGGGATGAAAAACTGTTTTTT.

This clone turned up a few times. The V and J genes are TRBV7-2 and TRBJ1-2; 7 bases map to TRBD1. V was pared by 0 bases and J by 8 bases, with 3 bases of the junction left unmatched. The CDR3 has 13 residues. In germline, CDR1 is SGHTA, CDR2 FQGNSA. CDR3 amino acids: CASSLAGTDGYTF. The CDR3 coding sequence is TGTGCCAGCAGCTTAGCCGGGACAGACGGCTACACCTTC.

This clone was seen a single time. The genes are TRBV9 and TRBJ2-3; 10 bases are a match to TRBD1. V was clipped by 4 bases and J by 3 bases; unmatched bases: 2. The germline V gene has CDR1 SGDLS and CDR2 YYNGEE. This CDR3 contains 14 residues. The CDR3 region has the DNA TGTGCCAGCAGCCCGGGACAGGGGACAGATACGCAGTATTTT. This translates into CASSPGQGTDTQYF. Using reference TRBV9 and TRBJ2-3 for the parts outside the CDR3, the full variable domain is DSGVTQTPKHLITATGQRVTLRCSPRSGDLSVYWYQQSLDQGLQFLIQYYNGEERAKGNILERFSAQQFPDLHSELNLSSLELGDSALYFCASSPGQGTDTQYFGPGTRLTVL.

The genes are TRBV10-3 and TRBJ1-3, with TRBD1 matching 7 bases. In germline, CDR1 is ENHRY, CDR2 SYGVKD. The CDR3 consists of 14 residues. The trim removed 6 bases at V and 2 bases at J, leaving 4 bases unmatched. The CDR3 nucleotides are TGTGCCATCAGCCCCGGGACAGCTGGAAACACCATATATTTT. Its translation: CAISPGTAGNTIYF.

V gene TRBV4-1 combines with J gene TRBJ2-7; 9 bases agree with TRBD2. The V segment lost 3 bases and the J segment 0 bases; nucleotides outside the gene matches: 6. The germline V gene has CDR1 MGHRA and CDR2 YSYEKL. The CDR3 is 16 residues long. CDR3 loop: CASSHRLADSSYEQYF. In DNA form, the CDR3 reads TGCGCCAGCAGCCATCGACTAGCGGACAGCTCCTACGAGCAGTACTTC.

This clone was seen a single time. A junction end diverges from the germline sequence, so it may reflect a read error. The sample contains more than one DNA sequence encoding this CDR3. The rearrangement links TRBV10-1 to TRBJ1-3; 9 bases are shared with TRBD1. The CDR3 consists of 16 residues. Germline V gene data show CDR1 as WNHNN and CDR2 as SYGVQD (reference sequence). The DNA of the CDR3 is TGCGCCAGCAGTGAGAGCGGGGACAGGGCTGGAAACACCATATACTTT. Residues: CASSESGDRAGNTIYF.